The 5 T cell receptor beta chains given below trace back to one sample, sequenced in a study of cytomegalovirus exposure and HLA in healthy donors (TCRdb year 2017). Receptors were amplified or captured by the immunoSEQ multiplex PCR assay. The multiplex PCR relied on a mix of 60 forward primers for TCR Vbeta segments and 13 reverse primers for TCR Jbeta segments. In TCRdb, the immuneACCESS table is reduced to in-frame sequences with V and J assigned. These tables do not hold every clone; where another copy was compared, an unresolved V gene accounts for under half, and the others remain unexplained. The sample has under 170,000 clones on record, about 76% of them singletons. 3.5% of the sample is in the top ten clones. Sequencing input: PBMCs. These receptors came from a human donor in good health.

For the CDR3, the DNA is TGTGCCAGCAGTGGACAGTCCGCTGGAAACACCATATATTTT. This sequence encodes CASSGQSAGNTIYF. V usage is TRBV9 and J usage is TRBJ1-3, with D perhaps TRBD1 (6 bases). The V gene's germline CDR1 is SGDLS and CDR2 YYNGEE. CDR3 length: 14 residues. Deletions cut 5 bases from V and 2 bases from J, with 11 bases between.

The gene calls are TRBV10-3 and TRBJ1-2; the match to TRBD1 covers 9 bases. The CDR3 spans 18 residues. CDR1 is ENHRY and CDR2 is SYGVKD in the germline V gene. The V segment lost 6 bases and the J segment 5 bases; nucleotides outside the gene matches: 19. The CDR3 DNA reads as TGTGCCATCAGATTATCAACCGTCCGGGACAGGGTAAGGTATGGCTACACCTTC. It yields the protein CAIRLSTVRDRVRYGYTF.

The genes are TRBV9 and TRBJ2-3; D is undetermined. The germline V and J ends were trimmed by 4 bases and 1 base, with 4 bases remaining between them. The germline V gene encodes CDR1 SGDLS and CDR2 YYNGEE. This CDR3 region has 12 residues. The CDR3 region is CASSPRTDTQYF. CDR3 bases: TGTGCCAGCAGCCCTCGCACAGATACGCAGTATTTT.

A few counts support this clone. The chain carries TRBV28 and TRBJ1-5; tentatively, D is TRBD1 (5 bases). From germline, CDR1 is MDHEN and CDR2 SYDVKM. The CDR3 sequence is 12 residues long. The V end lost 2 bases, the J end lost 7 bases, and 6 bases lay between the germline ends. The CDR3 sequence: CASSLQGQPQHF. The CDR3, as DNA: TGTGCCAGCAGTTTACAGGGACAGCCCCAGCATTTT.

The rearrangement uses TRBV25-1 and TRBJ1-5; possibly TRBD1 for D (6 bases). Trimming left V 1 base short and J 9 bases short, with 16 bases between. Germline loops: CDR1 MGHDK, CDR2 SYGVNS. This CDR3 region has 15 residues. CDR3 sequence: CASSELGVEGGPQHF. CDR3 DNA sequence: TGTGCCAGCAGTGAATTAGGTGTAGAAGGGGGGCCCCAGCATTTT.